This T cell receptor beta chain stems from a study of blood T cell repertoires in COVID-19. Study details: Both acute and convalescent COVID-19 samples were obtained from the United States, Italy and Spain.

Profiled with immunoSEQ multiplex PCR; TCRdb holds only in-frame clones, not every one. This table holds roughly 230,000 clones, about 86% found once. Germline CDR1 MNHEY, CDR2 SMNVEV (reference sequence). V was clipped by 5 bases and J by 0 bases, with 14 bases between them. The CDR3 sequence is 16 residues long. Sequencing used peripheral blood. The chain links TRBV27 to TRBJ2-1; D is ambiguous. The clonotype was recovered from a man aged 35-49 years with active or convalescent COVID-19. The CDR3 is CASSLDLTSSYNEQFF. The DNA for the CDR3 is TGTGCCAGCAGTCTAGACCTCACAAGCTCCTACAATGAGCAGTTCTTC.